This T cell receptor beta chain emerged from a study of blood T cell repertoires in COVID-19 (dated by TCRdb to 2018 to 2020). About the study as a whole: Samples covering the acute and convalescent phases of COVID-19 were provided by collaborators in the United States, Italy and Spain. The material from the prospective study consisted of cDNA or gDNA derived from T cells, B-cell-depleted T cells, or PBMCs. Deeply sampled blood TCRbeta repertoires from subjects exposed to, actively infected with, or recovered from COVID-19 were included in the dataset. The repertoires were released in a freely available public database meant as a resource for research on the immune response to SARS-CoV-2. Samples were obtained from the ongoing ImmuneRACE study (first 160 participants) and from over a thousand subjects provided by 6 global collaborators. The sample metadata nearly always contained a de-identified subject ID, COVID-19 status, age in years and sex. Where available, HLA class I and class II types were taken from metadata supplied by the sample provider and were not determined by assay-based typing. Overall study outcomes, separate from this receptor: Clinical and demographic metadata were provided uncurated, with the amount varying by source and participant.

TCRbeta CDR3 regions were amplified from genomic DNA using the immunoSEQ Assay, a bias-controlled multiplex PCR. As for the original processing: Within the assay, amplification of reference gene primers was used to estimate how many nucleated cells each sample contained. To quantify the absolute abundance of each unique TCRbeta CDR3 rearrangement, sequence reads were collapsed and filtered. Productive Simpson clonality was computed per sample as the square root of Simpson's diversity index over productive rearrangements. TCRdb's version of the immuneACCESS table is confined to in-frame rearrangements and falls short of the full clone set. An unresolved V gene accounts for under half of the shortfall where checked; the remainder is of unknown origin. D and trimming come from the DNA, and the V and J calls and clone size come from that table. The sample data list about 160,000 clones, and more than 75% of these were observed just once. The ten top clones hold 4.5% to 7.5% of the sample.

This clone was observed a handful of times. What this receptor recognizes is not known. Base qualities are not provided; no much larger clone lies one nucleotide away. Participants in the prospective study were aged roughly 18 to 95 years, lived in 20 to 30 United States geographic areas, and enrolled through a virtual design. Cohort assignment in the prospective study relied on participant-reported clinical history from a screening survey and a study questionnaire. For ImmuneRACE Cohort 3, a participant was defined as recovered based on two consecutive negative NP/OP PCR tests, clearance by a healthcare professional, or resolution of symptoms. In the prospective study, whole blood, serum and a nasopharyngeal or oropharyngeal swab were collected from each participant by mobile phlebotomists. Additional blood draws and questionnaires over an approximately 2-month period could optionally be provided by prospective study participants. Blood samples from the prospective study were shipped frozen or at room temperature prior to DNA extraction.

The sample was PBMCs or T cells enriched from blood (not recorded which). The clonotype comes from a man aged 40-50 years who had recovered from COVID-19.

This receptor carries the CDR3 CASSQALNSYEQYV. The DNA is as follows: TGTGCCAGCAGCCAAGCCCTTAACTCCTACGAGCAGTACGTC. The rearrangement joined TRBV14 to TRBJ2-7, with no confident D gene call. CDR1 SGHDN and CDR2 FVKESK are derived from the germline V gene. Counted from cysteine to valine, this CDR3 has 14 amino acids. Only CDR3 DNA is held: 42 bases, read in frame from base 1. Trimming at the junction amounts to 1 base on V and 0 bases on J, and the germline ends lie 7 bases apart.